This T cell receptor (beta chain) comes out of a study of shared clonotypes between healthy human individuals. Study details: Samples came from two female and a few male donors aged 18 to 49.

The assay used deep level. Using immunoSEQ multiplex PCR, the repertoire was profiled, and TCRdb retains in-frame clones only, with some absent. This sample has 1,400,000 or so clones, with less than 99% found just once. V lost 4 bases to trimming and J lost 2 bases, with 16 bases between them. The CDR3 is made up of 15 amino acids. Looked up from germline, CDR1 is SGHNT and CDR2 is YYREEE (reference sequence). The TCR originated in a man aged 25-45 years in good health. V and J are TRBV5-4 and TRBJ2-7; maybe TRBD2 (5 bases). Sequenced material: naive CD4+ T cells sorted from blood. Noted subset: CD45RA+ positively selected. CDR3 bases: TGTGCCAGCAGCCTCCCCGGAGGAGAGACCTACGAGCAGTACTTC. Translated, it gives CASSLPGGETYEQYF.